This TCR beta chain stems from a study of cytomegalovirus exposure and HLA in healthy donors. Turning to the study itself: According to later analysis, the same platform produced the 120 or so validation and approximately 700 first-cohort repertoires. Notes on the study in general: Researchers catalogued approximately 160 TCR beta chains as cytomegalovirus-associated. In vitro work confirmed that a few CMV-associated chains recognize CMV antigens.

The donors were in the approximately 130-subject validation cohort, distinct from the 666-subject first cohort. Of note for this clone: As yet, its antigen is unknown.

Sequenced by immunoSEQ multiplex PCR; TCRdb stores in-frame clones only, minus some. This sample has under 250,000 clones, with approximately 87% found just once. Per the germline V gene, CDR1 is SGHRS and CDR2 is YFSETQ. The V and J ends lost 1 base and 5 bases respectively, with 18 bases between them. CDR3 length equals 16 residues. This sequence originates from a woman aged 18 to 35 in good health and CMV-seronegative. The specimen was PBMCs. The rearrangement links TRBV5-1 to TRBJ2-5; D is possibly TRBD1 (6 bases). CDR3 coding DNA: TGCGCCAGCAGCTTGAGGACACGACAGGCGGCCGAGACCCAGTACTTC. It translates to CASSLRTRQAAETQYF.